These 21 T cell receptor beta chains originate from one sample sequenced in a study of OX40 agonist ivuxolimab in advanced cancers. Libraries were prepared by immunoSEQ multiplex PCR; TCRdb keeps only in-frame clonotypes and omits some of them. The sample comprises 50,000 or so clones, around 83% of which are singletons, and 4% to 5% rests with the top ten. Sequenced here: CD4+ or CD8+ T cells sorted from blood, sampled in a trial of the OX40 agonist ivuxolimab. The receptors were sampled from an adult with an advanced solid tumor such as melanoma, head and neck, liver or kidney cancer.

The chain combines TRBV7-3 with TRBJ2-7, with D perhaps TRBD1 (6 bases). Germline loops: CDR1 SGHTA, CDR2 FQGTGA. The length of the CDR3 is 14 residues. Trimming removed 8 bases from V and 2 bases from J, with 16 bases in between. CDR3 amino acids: CASAIRDNTYEQYF. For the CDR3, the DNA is TGTGCCAGCGCAATCCGGGACAACACCTACGAGCAGTACTTC.

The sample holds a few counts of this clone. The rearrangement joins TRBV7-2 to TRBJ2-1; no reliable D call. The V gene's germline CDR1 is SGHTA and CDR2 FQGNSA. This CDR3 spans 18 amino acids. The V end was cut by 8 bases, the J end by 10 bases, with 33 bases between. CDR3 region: CASVAPWLSWLGRGEQFF. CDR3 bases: TGTGCCAGCGTAGCCCCTTGGTTAAGCTGGCTTGGTCGTGGCGAGCAGTTCTTC.

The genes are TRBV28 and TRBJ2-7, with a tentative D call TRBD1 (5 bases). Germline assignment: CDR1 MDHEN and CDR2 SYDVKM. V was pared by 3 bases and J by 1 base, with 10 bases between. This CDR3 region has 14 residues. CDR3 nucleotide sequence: TGTGCCAGCAGTTTCCCCAGGGATTCCTACGAGCAGTACTTC. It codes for CASSFPRDSYEQYF.

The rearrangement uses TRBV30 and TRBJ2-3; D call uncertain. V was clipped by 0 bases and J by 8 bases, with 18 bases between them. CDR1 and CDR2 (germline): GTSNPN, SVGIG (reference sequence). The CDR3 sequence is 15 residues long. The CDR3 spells CAWSVRGTAAGTQYF. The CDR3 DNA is TGTGCCTGGAGTGTACGAGGTACAGCCGCCGGTACGCAGTATTTT.

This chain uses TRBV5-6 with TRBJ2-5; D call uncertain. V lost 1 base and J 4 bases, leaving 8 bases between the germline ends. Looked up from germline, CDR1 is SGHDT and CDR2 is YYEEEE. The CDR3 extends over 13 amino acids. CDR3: CASSLLERETQYF. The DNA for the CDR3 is TGTGCCAGCAGCTTGTTAGAGCGAGAGACCCAGTACTTC.

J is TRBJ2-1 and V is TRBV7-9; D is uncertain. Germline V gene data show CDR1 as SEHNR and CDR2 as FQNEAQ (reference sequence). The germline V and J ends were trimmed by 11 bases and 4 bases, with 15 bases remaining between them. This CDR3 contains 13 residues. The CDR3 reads CAGSRSLYNEQFF. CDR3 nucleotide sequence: TGTGCCGGATCCCGGAGTCTTTACAATGAGCAGTTCTTC. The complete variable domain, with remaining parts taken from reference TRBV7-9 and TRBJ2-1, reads DTGVSQNPRHKITKRGQNVTFRCDPISEHNRLYWYRQTLGQGPEFLTYFQNEAQLEKSRLLSDRFSAERPKGSFSTLEIQRTEQGDSAMYLCAGSRSLYNEQFFGPGTRLTVL.

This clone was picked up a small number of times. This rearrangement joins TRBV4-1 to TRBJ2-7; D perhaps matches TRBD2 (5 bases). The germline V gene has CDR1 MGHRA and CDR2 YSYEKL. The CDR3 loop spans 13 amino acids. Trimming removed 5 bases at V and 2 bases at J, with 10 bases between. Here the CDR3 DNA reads TGCGCCAGCAGCAACGGACTTACCTACGAGCAGTACTTC. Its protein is CASSNGLTYEQYF.

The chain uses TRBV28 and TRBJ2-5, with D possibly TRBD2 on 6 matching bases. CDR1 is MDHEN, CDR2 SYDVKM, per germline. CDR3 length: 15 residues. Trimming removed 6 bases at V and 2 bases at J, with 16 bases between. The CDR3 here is CASSSPGLTQETQYF. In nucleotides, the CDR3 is TGTGCCAGCAGCTCCCCCGGACTAACACAAGAGACCCAGTACTTC.

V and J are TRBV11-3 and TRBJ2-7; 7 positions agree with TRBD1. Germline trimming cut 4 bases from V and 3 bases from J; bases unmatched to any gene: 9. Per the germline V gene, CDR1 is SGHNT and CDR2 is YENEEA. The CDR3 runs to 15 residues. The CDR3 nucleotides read TGTGCCAGCAGCTCCAGGGTGACAGGGTTCTACGAGCAGTACTTC. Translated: CASSSRVTGFYEQYF.

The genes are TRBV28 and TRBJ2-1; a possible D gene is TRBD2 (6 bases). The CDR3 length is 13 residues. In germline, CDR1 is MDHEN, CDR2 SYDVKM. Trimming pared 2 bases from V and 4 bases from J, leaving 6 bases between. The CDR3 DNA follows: TGTGCCAGCAGTTTAGGGGGGTACAATGAGCAGTTCTTC. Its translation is CASSLGGYNEQFF.

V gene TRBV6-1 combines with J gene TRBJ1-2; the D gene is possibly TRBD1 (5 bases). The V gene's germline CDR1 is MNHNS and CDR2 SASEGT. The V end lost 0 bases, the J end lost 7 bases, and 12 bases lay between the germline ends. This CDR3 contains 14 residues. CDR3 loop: CASSEAGGVGGYTF. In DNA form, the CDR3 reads TGTGCCAGCAGTGAAGCGGGGGGGGTAGGTGGCTACACCTTC.

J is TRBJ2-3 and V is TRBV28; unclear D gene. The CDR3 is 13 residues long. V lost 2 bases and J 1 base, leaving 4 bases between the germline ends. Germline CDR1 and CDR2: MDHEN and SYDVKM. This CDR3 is CASSLVGTDTQYF. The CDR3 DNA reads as TGTGCCAGCAGTTTAGTCGGCACAGATACGCAGTATTTT.

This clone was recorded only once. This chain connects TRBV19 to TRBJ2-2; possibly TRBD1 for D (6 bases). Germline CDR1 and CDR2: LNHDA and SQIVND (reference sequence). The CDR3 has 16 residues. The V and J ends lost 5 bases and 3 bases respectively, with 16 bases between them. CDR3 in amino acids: CASSPETGTYTGELFF. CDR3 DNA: TGTGCCAGTAGTCCGGAGACAGGAACTTACACCGGGGAGCTGTTTTTT.

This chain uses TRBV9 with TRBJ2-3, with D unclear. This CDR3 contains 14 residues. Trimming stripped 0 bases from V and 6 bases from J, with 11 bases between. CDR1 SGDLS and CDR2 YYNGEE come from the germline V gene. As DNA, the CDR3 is TGTGCCAGCAGCGTAGAGGGCCAGGACGATACGCAGTATTTT. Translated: CASSVEGQDDTQYF.

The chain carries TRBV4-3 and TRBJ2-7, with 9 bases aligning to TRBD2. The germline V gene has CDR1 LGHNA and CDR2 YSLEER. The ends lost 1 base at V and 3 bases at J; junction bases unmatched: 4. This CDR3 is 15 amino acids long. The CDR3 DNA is TGCGCCAGCAGCCAAGTAGCGGGAGAGCTCTACGAGCAGTACTTC. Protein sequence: CASSQVAGELYEQYF.

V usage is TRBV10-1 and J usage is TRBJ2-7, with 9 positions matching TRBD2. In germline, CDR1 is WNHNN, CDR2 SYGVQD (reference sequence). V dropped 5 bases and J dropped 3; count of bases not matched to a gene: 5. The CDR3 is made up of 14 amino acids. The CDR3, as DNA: TGCGCCAGCAGTCCTAGCGGGACTAACTACGAGCAGTACTTC. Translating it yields CASSPSGTNYEQYF.

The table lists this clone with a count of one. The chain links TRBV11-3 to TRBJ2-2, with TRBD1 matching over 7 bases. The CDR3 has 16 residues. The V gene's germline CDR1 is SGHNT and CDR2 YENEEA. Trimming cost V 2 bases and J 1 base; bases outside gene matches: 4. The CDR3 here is CASSLYPGGNTGELFF. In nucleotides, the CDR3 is TGTGCCAGCAGCTTATATCCAGGGGGGAACACCGGGGAGCTGTTTTTT.

The CDR3 DNA is TGTGCCAGCAGTTTCGGGAGGGCCTCCTTTAGCACAGATACGCAGTATTTT. Translating gives CASSFGRASFSTDTQYF. This chain connects TRBV28 to TRBJ2-3, with 8 nucleotides matching TRBD2. CDR3 length: 17 residues. V dropped 3 bases and J dropped 0; count of bases not matched to a gene: 8. The V gene's germline CDR1 is MDHEN and CDR2 SYDVKM.

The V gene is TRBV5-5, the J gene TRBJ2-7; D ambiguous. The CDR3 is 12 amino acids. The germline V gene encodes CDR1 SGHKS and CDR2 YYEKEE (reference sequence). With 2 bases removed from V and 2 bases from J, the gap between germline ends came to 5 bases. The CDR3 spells CASSLLTYEQYF. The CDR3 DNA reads TGTGCCAGCAGCTTATTAACCTACGAGCAGTACTTC.

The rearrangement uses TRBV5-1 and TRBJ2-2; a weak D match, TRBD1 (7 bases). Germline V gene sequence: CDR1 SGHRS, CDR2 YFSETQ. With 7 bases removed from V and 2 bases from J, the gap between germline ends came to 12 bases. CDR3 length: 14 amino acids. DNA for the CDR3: TGCGCCAGCTCGCGGGACAGTAACACCGGGGAGCTGTTTTTT. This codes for CASSRDSNTGELFF.

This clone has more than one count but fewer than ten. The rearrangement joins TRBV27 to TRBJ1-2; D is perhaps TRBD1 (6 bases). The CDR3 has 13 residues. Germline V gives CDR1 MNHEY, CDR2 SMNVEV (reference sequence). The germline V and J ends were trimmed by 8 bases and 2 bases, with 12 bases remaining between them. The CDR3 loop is CASSDSPNYGYTF. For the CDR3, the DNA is TGTGCCAGCTCGGACAGCCCCAACTATGGCTACACCTTC.